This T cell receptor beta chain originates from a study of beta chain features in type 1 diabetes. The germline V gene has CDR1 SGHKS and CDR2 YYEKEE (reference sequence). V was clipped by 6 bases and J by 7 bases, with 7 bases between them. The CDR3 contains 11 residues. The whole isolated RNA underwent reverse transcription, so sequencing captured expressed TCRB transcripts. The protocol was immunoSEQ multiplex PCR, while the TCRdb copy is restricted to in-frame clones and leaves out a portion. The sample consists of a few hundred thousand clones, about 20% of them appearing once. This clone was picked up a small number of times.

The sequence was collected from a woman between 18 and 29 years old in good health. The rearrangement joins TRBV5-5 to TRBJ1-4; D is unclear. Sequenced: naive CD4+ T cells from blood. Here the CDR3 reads CASTRSEKLFF. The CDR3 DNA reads TGTGCCAGCACCAGAAGTGAAAAACTGTTTTTT.